What follows is one T cell receptor beta chain and its context. The antigen remains undetermined. Sampling times: baseline, cycle 4 day 1, cycle 7 day 1. Profiled with immunoSEQ multiplex PCR; TCRdb holds only in-frame clones, not every one. The sample comprises 80,000 to 95,000 clones, about 86% of which are singletons, and around 2% rests with the top ten. These data come from a study of OX40 agonist ivuxolimab in advanced cancers. Study-wide background: At 0.01 to 10 mg/kg, ivuxolimab was administered intravenously to patients every 2 weeks. Two cutaneous melanoma patients and one hepatocellular carcinoma patient, three in all, had partial responses. Findings and limits, study-wide: Clonal expansion in partial responders at 0.1-3.0 mg/kg ranked among the lowest.

This CDR3 has 13 amino acids. J lost 6 bases, V lost 8 bases, and 6 bases had no gene match. CDR1 MNHEY and CDR2 SVGAGI come from the germline V gene. This TCR was sampled from an adult with an advanced solid tumor such as melanoma, head and neck, liver or kidney cancer. This material consisted of CD4+ or CD8+ T cells sorted from blood, taken in a trial of the OX40 agonist ivuxolimab. This chain joins TRBV6-5 and TRBJ1-1; 10 bases map to TRBD1. The CDR3 is CASGPGQGPEAFF. DNA of the CDR3: TGTGCCAGCGGCCCGGGACAGGGGCCTGAAGCTTTCTTT.